This T cell receptor beta chain is drawn from a study of control samples from healthy donors and cancer patients. Measured with immunoSEQ multiplex PCR; TCRdb has only the in-frame clones, and not every one. In the table there are 100,000 or so clones, roughly 82% of which are singletons. V was pared by 0 bases and J by 0 bases, with 7 bases of the junction left unmatched. The CDR3 totals 18 residues. Germline CDR1 ENHRY, CDR2 SYGVKD. The sample holds one count of this clone. The sequencing sample was made of blood. The genes are TRBV10-3 and TRBJ1-5, with 8 bases lining up with TRBD1. The receptor was isolated from a woman in her fifties or sixties in good health. The CDR3, as DNA: TGTGCCATCAGTGAGTCGACAGGGGAGCTTTATAGCAATCAGCCCCAGCATTTT. It encodes CAISESTGELYSNQPQHF.